Detailed here is one T cell receptor beta chain. Its antigen is as yet unknown. The time point here: cycle 4 day 1 (C4D1), after less than seven weeks of nivolumab. Each patient relapsed following autologous stem cell transplantation, and prior brentuximab vedotin exposure differed. The CDR3 is made up of 12 amino acids. The ends were cut back, 5 bases at V and 5 bases at J, with 10 bases in the middle. CDR1 and CDR2 (germline): SGHTA, FQGNSA. This sample was included in a study of PD-1 blockade in classical Hodgkin lymphoma. Broader study findings: Those achieving complete response showed baseline diversity like newly diagnosed patients. Reports indicated that newly diagnosed patients had lower baseline TCR diversity than healthy donors did. CD4+ TCR diversity, unlike CD8+, climbed significantly by C4D1.

This table comes from immunoSEQ multiplex PCR, and its TCRdb copy is limited to in-frame clones, with some not included. Among 41,000 or so clones, around 74% were seen once, and the ten largest hold about 2.7%. The receptor's source is a human donor with classical Hodgkin lymphoma. The chain combines TRBV7-2 with TRBJ2-7; D is perhaps TRBD1 (5 bases). This sample comprised peripheral blood mononuclear cells (PBMCs), obtained before the fourth cycle of nivolumab. CDR3 residues: CASSVTGDEQYF. In DNA, the CDR3 is TGTGCCAGCAGCGTTACAGGAGACGAGCAGTACTTC.